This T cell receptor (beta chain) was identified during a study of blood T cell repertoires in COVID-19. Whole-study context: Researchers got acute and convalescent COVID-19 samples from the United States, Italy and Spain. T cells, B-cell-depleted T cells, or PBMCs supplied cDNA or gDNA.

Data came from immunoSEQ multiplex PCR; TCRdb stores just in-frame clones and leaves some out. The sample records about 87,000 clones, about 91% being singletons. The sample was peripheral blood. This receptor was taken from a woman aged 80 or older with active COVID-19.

The CDR3 coding sequence is TGTGCCATCGGGGCCGGGCGGACCGGGGAGCTGTTTTTT. This encodes CAIGAGRTGELFF. This chain joins TRBV10-3 and TRBJ2-2; D may be TRBD1 (5 bases). V shed 8 bases and J shed 5 bases, with 12 bases lying between them. The CDR3 spans 13 residues. The V gene's germline CDR1 is ENHRY and CDR2 SYGVKD.